Below, 12 T cell receptor beta chains from the same sample are listed, as sequenced in a study of blood T cells in healthy people across ages. Together with a sample-barcoded 5' primer, a J-beta primer mix was included in a second PCR lasting about 7 to 11 cycles. TCRdb processed the 5' RACE reads anew with MiXCR; each CDR3 protein has one entry. This sample has some 1,800,000 distinct CDR3 sequences; about two fifths occur once, and the top ten carry roughly 24%. Sample: blood. Source of these receptors: a human donor in good health.

This clonotype was detected only a few times. V and J are TRBV6-1 and TRBJ1-2; no definite D call. CDR1 and CDR2 from the germline V gene are MNHNS and SASEGT. V was pared by 2 bases and J by 2 bases, with 9 bases between. The CDR3 is 14 residues long. CDR3 sequence: CASSESWTNYGYTF. The CDR3 nucleotides read TGTGCCAGCAGTGAAAGTTGGACGAACTATGGCTACACCTTC.

The chain employs TRBV6-5 and TRBJ1-2; D gene unclear. The CDR3 contains 12 residues. Trimming stripped 6 bases from V and 7 bases from J, with 12 bases between. From germline, CDR1 is MNHEY and CDR2 SVGAGI. The CDR3, as DNA: TGTGCCAGCAGCAGGACGGCAGGTGGCTACACCTTC. It translates to CASSRTAGGYTF.

J is TRBJ2-5 and V is TRBV5-1; D remains ambiguous. This CDR3 is 14 amino acids long. V lost 0 bases, J lost 5 bases, and 11 bases lay in between. Germline CDR1 is SGHRS and CDR2 is YFSETQ. The CDR3 reads CASSLDPNRETQYF. The CDR3 DNA sequence: TGCGCCAGCAGCTTGGACCCAAACCGGGAGACCCAGTACTTC.

CDR3 DNA: TGTGCCAGCAGCCGGAGCGGGGGGGTGGTCTCCTACGAGCAGTACTTC. The encoded protein is CASSRSGGVVSYEQYF. The chain carries TRBV7-2 and TRBJ2-7, with TRBD2 matching 10 bases. The CDR3 has 16 residues. The junction had 7 bases not matched to a gene; V was cut back by 5 bases and J by 0 bases. Germline V lookup: CDR1 SGHTA, CDR2 FQGNSA. The whole variable domain, filled in from reference TRBV7-2 and TRBJ2-7, reads GAGVSQSPSNKVTEKGKDVELRCDPISGHTALYWYRQSLGQGLEFLIYFQGNSAPDKSGLPSDRFSAERTGGSVSTLTIQRTQQEDSAVYLCASSRSGGVVSYEQYFGPGTRLTVT.

J is TRBJ1-4 and V is TRBV28, with D maybe TRBD1 (6 bases). The V end was cut by 6 bases, the J end by 12 bases, with 14 bases between. The CDR3 is 12 residues long. Germline V gene sequence: CDR1 MDHEN, CDR2 SYDVKM. The CDR3 is CASSLVQGQLFF. CDR3 DNA sequence: TGTGCCAGCAGCCTGGTACAGGGCCAACTGTTTTTT.

V usage is TRBV27 and J usage is TRBJ2-2; 10 positions agree with TRBD1. The CDR3 is made up of 14 amino acids. The trim removed 7 bases at V and 6 bases at J, leaving 5 bases unmatched. Germline assignment: CDR1 MNHEY and CDR2 SMNVEV (reference sequence). Written as DNA, the CDR3 is TGTGCCAGCACTAGGACAGGGGGATCCGGGGAGCTGTTTTTT. Translation: CASTRTGGSGELFF.

This clonotype appeared once. In DNA, the CDR3 is TGTGCCAGCAGTTTACAGGGACAGGGGGACCTAGAGACCCAGTACTTC. Its protein product is CASSLQGQGDLETQYF. The V call is TRBV28, the J call TRBJ2-5; 11 bases are a match to TRBD1. Germline CDR1 reads MDHEN; CDR2 reads SYDVKM. This CDR3 has 16 residues. Trimming took 2 bases from V and 4 from J; bases not matched to a gene: 6. The full variable domain, rest sourced from reference TRBV28 and TRBJ2-5, is DVKVTQSSRYLVKRTGEKVFLECVQDMDHENMFWYRQDPGLGLRLIYFSYDVKMKEKGDIPEGYSVSREKKERFSLILESASTNQTSMYLCASSLQGQGDLETQYFGPGTRLLVL.

This rearrangement joins TRBV28 to TRBJ2-3; D gene ambiguous. Trimming cost V 3 bases and J 2 bases, with 12 bases left between them. Per the germline V gene, CDR1 is MDHEN and CDR2 is SYDVKM. CDR3 length: 15 residues. CDR3 sequence (DNA): TGTGCCAGCAGTTTCGGTACCCGGGCCACAGATACGCAGTATTTT. It specifies CASSFGTRATDTQYF.

The rearrangement joins TRBV7-6 to TRBJ2-6, with D unresolved. Trimming shortened V by 2 bases and J by 1 base, and 12 bases separated the two germline ends. Germline V gene lookup returns CDR1 SGHVS and CDR2 FNYEAQ. There are 17 residues in the CDR3. DNA for the CDR3: TGTGCCAGCAGCTTAAGGGATTCGGCGTCTGGGGCCAACGTCCTGACTTTC. This gives the protein CASSLRDSASGANVLTF.

This clonotype was recorded once. The chain is built from TRBV19 and TRBJ2-1; maybe TRBD1 (5 bases). The V gene lost 1 base and the J gene lost 6 bases, with 13 bases spanning the gap. CDR3 length equals 15 residues. CDR1 and CDR2 from the germline V gene are LNHDA and SQIVND (reference sequence). The CDR3 DNA sequence: TGTGCCAGTAGTATAGGACAGCTTCCAGGCAATGAGCAGTTCTTC. Amino acid sequence: CASSIGQLPGNEQFF.

This clonotype was counted a few times. This chain uses TRBV12-3 or TRBV12-4 with TRBJ2-7, with TRBD1 identical over 7 bases. The CDR3 is 14 residues long. The V segment lost 3 bases and the J segment 6 bases; nucleotides outside the gene matches: 8. This CDR3 is CASSFRQGVAEQYF. The CDR3, as DNA: TGTGCCAGCAGTTTTAGGCAGGGGGTCGCCGAGCAGTACTTC.

The J gene is TRBJ1-1, the V gene TRBV5-1; no firm D call. Germline CDR1 reads SGHRS; CDR2 reads YFSETQ. This CDR3 is 15 amino acids long. V dropped 4 bases and J dropped 4 bases, with 17 bases sitting between them. As DNA, the CDR3 is TGCGCCAGCAGCCTTCCGACCCAAAAGGGCACTGAAGCTTTCTTT. It translates to CASSLPTQKGTEAFF.